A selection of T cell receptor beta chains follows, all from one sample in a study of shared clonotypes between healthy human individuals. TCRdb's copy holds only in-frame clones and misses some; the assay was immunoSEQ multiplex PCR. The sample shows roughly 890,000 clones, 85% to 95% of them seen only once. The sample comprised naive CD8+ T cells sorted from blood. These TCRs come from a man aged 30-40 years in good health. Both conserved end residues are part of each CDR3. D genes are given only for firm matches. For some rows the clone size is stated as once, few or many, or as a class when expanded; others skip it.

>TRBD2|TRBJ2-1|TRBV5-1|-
CASTAGTSGNNEQFF
TGCGCCAGCACCGCCGGGACTAGCGGAAACAATGAGCAGTTCTTC
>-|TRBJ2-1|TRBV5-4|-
CASSPRQRTEQFF
TGTGCCAGCAGCCCAAGACAGCGTACAGAGCAGTTCTTC
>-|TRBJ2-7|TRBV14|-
CASSQGRGPAVAGTDYEQYF
TGTGCCAGCAGCCAGGGCAGGGGGCCCGCGGTAGCGGGAACCGACTACGAGCAGTACTTC
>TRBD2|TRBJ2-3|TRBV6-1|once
CASSEGLAPTDTQYF
TGTGCCAGCAGTGAGGGACTAGCGCCCACAGATACGCAGTATTTT
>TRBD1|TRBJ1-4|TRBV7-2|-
CASSLGQGWDEKLFF
TGTGCCAGCAGCCTCGGACAGGGCTGGGATGAAAAACTGTTTTTT
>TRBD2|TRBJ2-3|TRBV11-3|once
CASSLGLAGHTDTQYF
TGTGCCAGCAGCTTGGGACTAGCGGGACACACAGATACGCAGTATTTT
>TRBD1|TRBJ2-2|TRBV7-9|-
CASSLRQGRNTGELFF
TGTGCCAGCAGCCTAAGACAGGGAAGGAACACCGGGGAGCTGTTTTTT
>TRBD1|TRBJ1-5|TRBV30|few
CAWSGGQGNQPQHF
TGTGCCTGGAGCGGTGGACAGGGGAATCAGCCCCAGCATTTT
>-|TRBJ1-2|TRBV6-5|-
CASGWARGTNYGYTF
TGTGCCAGCGGGTGGGCCCGGGGAACTAACTATGGCTACACCTTC
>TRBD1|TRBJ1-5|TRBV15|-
CATDDRVSNQPQHF
TGTGCCACCGATGACAGGGTTAGCAATCAGCCCCAGCATTTT
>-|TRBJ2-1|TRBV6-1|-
CASSDWAAYNEQFF
TGTGCCAGCAGTGATTGGGCTGCCTACAATGAGCAGTTCTTC
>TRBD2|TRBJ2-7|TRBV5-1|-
CASSLLPGGYEQYF
TGCGCCAGCAGCCTCCTGCCGGGGGGGTACGAGCAGTACTTC
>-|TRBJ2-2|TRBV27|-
CASSFFRDTGELFF
TGTGCCAGCAGTTTCTTCAGGGACACCGGGGAGCTGTTTTTT
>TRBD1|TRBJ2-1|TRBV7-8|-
CASSTNRGRENEQFF
TGTGCCAGCAGCACAAACAGGGGGCGCGAAAATGAGCAGTTCTTC
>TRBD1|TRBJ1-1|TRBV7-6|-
CASSLTGGTEAFF
TGTGCCAGCAGCTTAACAGGGGGAACTGAAGCTTTCTTT
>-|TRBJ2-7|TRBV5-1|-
CASSLEGGIYEQYF
TGCGCCAGCAGCTTGGAAGGGGGGATCTACGAGCAGTACTTC
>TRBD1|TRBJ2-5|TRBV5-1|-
CASSLPRVGDREETQYF
TGCGCCAGCAGCCTTCCACGCGTAGGGGACAGGGAAGAGACCCAGTACTTC
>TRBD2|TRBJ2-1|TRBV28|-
CASSRLAGYNEQFF
TGTGCCAGCAGCAGACTAGCGGGATACAATGAGCAGTTCTTC
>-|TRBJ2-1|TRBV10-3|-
CAIRAEGDNEQFF
TGTGCCATCAGGGCGGAGGGTGACAATGAGCAGTTCTTC
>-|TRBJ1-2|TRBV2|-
CASSVLSGTETYYGYTF
TGTGCCAGCAGTGTATTGTCCGGGACCGAGACATACTATGGCTACACCTTC
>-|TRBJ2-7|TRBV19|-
CASSPGLALEQYF
TGTGCCAGTAGTCCTGGTTTGGCCCTCGAGCAGTACTTC
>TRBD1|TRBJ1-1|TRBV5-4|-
CASSATGGGTEAFF
TGTGCCAGCAGCGCAACAGGGGGGGGCACTGAAGCTTTCTTT
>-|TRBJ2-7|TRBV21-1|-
CASSARDALYEQYF
TGTGCCAGCAGCGCCCGTGATGCCCTCTACGAGCAGTACTTC
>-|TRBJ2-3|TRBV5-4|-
CASSSQGDVSTDTQYF
TGTGCCAGCAGCTCCCAAGGGGACGTTAGCACAGATACGCAGTATTTT